The source of this T cell receptor (beta chain) is a study of T cell repertoires in cytomegalovirus infection. Study overall: Public TCR beta signatures were indicative of both CMV infection and a matching HLA type. General observations from the study: HLA-C-restricted TCR beta clonotypes specific for CMV led the ex vivo response.

Turning to this clonotype: Antigen: not known.

CDR1 and CDR2 (germline): SGHVS, FNYEAQ. V lost 5 bases, J lost 8 bases, and 2 bases stayed unmatched. CDR3 length equals 11 residues. TCRdb processed the reads anew with MiXCR; each CDR3 protein has one entry. The table lists nearly 650,000 distinct CDR3 sequences, 20% to 25% of them singletons. V and J are TRBV7-6 and TRBJ1-2, with 7 bases matching TRBD1. The receptor's source is a human donor in good health (CMV status not recorded). Some clones in this sample may be carry-over from other donors' samples. Sequencing was done on a sample of CD8+ T cells from PBMCs. In DNA, the CDR3 is TGTGCCAGCAGCCACAGGGGCGGCTACACCTTC. Its translation is CASSHRGGYTF.